The 20 T cell receptor beta chains in this list originate from one sample, sequenced in a study of blood T cell repertoires in COVID-19. Clones were read by immunoSEQ multiplex PCR, and TCRdb kept only the in-frame ones, dropping some. The repertoire has 200,000 to 250,000 clones, 85% to 90% of them found once; the top ten carry 10%. The sample comprised peripheral blood. These receptors all stem from a woman between 45 and 60 years old with COVID-19, enrolled during active disease.

The chain couples TRBV3-1 (or the pseudogene TRBV3-2) to TRBJ2-3, with 8 bases fitting TRBD2. This CDR3 has 14 amino acids. Losses at the gene ends were 2 bases for V and 4 bases for J; bases not matched to a gene: 2. Germline-derived CDR1 and CDR2 are LGHDT and YNNKEL (reference sequence). The CDR3 DNA reads TGTGCCAGCAGCCAAAGCGGGGGTCCAGATACGCAGTATTTT. It specifies CASSQSGGPDTQYF.

V is TRBV12-5 and J is TRBJ1-6; TRBD1 aligns across 9 bases. V shed 4 bases, J shed 9 bases, and the junction held 4 bases outside the gene matches. Germline CDR1 is LGHNT and CDR2 is FRNRAP. CDR3 length equals 14 residues. CDR3 region: CASGSDRGASPLHF. The CDR3 nucleotides read TGTGCTAGTGGTTCCGACAGGGGGGCTTCACCCCTCCACTTT. The entire variable domain, with the rest obtained from reference TRBV12-5 and TRBJ1-6, is as follows: DARVTQTPRHKVTEMGQEVTMRCQPILGHNTVFWYRQTMMQGLELLAYFRNRAPLDDSGMPKDRFSAEMPDATLATLKIQPSEPRDSAVYFCASGSDRGASPLHFGNGTRLTVT.

The chain combines TRBV19 with TRBJ1-2; no reliable D call. The V and J ends lost 6 bases and 2 bases respectively, with 10 bases between them. Per the germline V gene, CDR1 is LNHDA and CDR2 is SQIVND (reference sequence). The CDR3 has 13 residues. The CDR3 sequence is CASSPAGNYGYTF. CDR3 bases: TGTGCCAGTAGCCCTGCCGGGAACTATGGCTACACCTTC.

This chain links TRBV10-3 with TRBJ2-1, with 9 bases fitting TRBD2. Germline V gives CDR1 ENHRY, CDR2 SYGVKD. J gave up 1 base and V 4 bases, and 2 bases lay outside the gene matches. CDR3 length equals 15 residues. The CDR3 DNA follows: TGTGCCATCAGTGCTAGCGGGGTATCCTACAATGAGCAGTTCTTC. Protein: CAISASGVSYNEQFF.

This clone is a singleton in its sample. Distinct nucleotide sequences in the sample also encode this CDR3. The rearrangement joins TRBV10-1 to TRBJ2-5; 8 nucleotides line up with TRBD1. Germline loops: CDR1 WNHNN, CDR2 SYGVQD (reference sequence). After removal of 6 bases from V and 5 bases from J, the junction contained 8 bases not matched to a gene. The CDR3 spans 14 residues. The CDR3 DNA reads TGCGCCAGCAGCCCGGACAGGGCCGGGGAGACCCAGTACTTC. Its protein product is CASSPDRAGETQYF.

The gene calls are TRBV5-6 and TRBJ2-3; no firm D call. From germline, CDR1 is SGHDT and CDR2 YYEEEE. This CDR3 has 15 residues. Trimming took 0 bases from V and 5 from J, leaving 13 bases between them. The CDR3 reads CASSLDGPNVDTQYF. The CDR3 DNA sequence: TGTGCCAGCAGCTTGGATGGCCCCAACGTAGATACGCAGTATTTT. Full variable domain (outside the CDR3, taken from reference TRBV5-6 and TRBJ2-3): DAGVTQSPTHLIKTRGQQVTLRCSPKSGHDTVSWYQQALGQGPQFIFQYYEEEERQRGNFPDRFSGHQFPNYSSELNVNALLLGDSALYLCASSLDGPNVDTQYFGPGTRLTVL.

The chain has TRBV23-1 and TRBJ2-2, with D perhaps matching TRBD1 (6 bases). TRBV23-1 is identified as an open reading frame with a role that is uncertain. V was shortened by 0 bases and J by 0 bases, with 20 bases between the two germline ends. The length of the CDR3 is 20 residues. CDR3 sequence reads: CASSQSFSGTGTSNTGELFF. CDR3 sequence (DNA): TGCGCCAGCAGTCAATCTTTCTCGGGGACCGGGACATCGAACACCGGGGAGCTGTTTTTT.

This clone was counted ten times or more. J is TRBJ1-5 and V is TRBV6-2 or TRBV6-3; D gene ambiguous. This CDR3 is 14 amino acids long. Trimming took 2 bases from V and 8 from J, leaving 13 bases between them. The germline gives CDR1 MNHEY, CDR2 SVGEGT. The CDR3 loop is CASSYVEGRKPQHF. The CDR3 DNA is TGTGCCAGCAGTTACGTGGAGGGCCGGAAGCCCCAGCATTTT.

This chain links TRBV24-1 with TRBJ2-2; perhaps TRBD2 as D (5 bases). This CDR3 region has 15 residues. Germline V CDR1 and CDR2: KGHDR, SFDVKD. V was clipped by 0 bases and J by 7 bases, with 11 bases between them. The CDR3 protein is CATSDLRGRNGELFF. CDR3 DNA: TGTGCCACCAGTGATTTGAGAGGGCGGAACGGGGAGCTGTTTTTT.

The chain links TRBV30 to TRBJ2-5; D is unclear. The CDR3 totals 12 residues. The V end lost 0 bases, the J end lost 4 bases, and 6 bases lay between the germline ends. Germline V gene data show CDR1 as GTSNPN and CDR2 as SVGIG (reference sequence). The CDR3 bases are TGTGCCTGGAGTGTCTCTAGAGAGACCCAGTACTTC. This codes for CAWSVSRETQYF.

J is TRBJ2-3 and V is TRBV12-5, with TRBD2 matching 8 bases. Losses at the gene ends were 6 bases for V and 6 bases for J; bases not matched to a gene: 8. The CDR3 runs 14 residues. The germline V gene has CDR1 LGHNT and CDR2 FRNRAP. The CDR3 is CASGPGTRSDTQYF. CDR3 DNA: TGTGCTAGTGGCCCCGGGACTAGAAGTGATACGCAGTATTTT.

This chain connects TRBV11-3 to TRBJ2-7, with TRBD1 identical over 8 bases. Germline V gene sequence: CDR1 SGHNT, CDR2 YENEEA. The junction had 2 bases not matched to a gene; V was cut back by 3 bases and J by 1 base. The CDR3 spans 14 residues. CDR3 sequence: CASSFGQGSYEQYV. The CDR3 DNA follows: TGTGCCAGCAGCTTTGGACAGGGATCCTACGAGCAGTACGTC.

The rearrangement links TRBV5-1 to TRBJ2-2, with a tentative D call TRBD1 (5 bases). This CDR3 has 18 residues. Germline loops: CDR1 SGHRS, CDR2 YFSETQ. V lost 0 bases to trimming and J lost 0 bases, with 15 bases between them. The DNA for the CDR3 is TGCGCCAGCAGCTTGGCGCGTTCAGGGTTTGCGAACACCGGGGAGCTGTTTTTT. The encoded protein is CASSLARSGFANTGELFF.

This clone was counted once. The V and J genes are TRBV5-1 and TRBJ1-1; 7 bases fit TRBD1. CDR1 is SGHRS, CDR2 YFSETQ, per germline. The J segment lost 1 base and the V segment lost 4 bases, leaving 4 bases of the junction unmatched. The CDR3 contains 14 residues. The CDR3 DNA sequence: TGCGCCAGCAGCAGAGGGACAGCGAACACTGAAGCTTTCTTT. It codes for CASSRGTANTEAFF.

The chain links TRBV5-3 to TRBJ2-7; the match to TRBD1 covers 9 bases. TRBV5-3 qualifies as an ORF whose function is uncertain. J was trimmed by 5 bases and V by 1 base; bases with no gene match: 16. This CDR3 comprises 18 residues. The DNA of the CDR3 is TGTGCCAGAAGCTTGTTTGGCCCGGGACAGGGAGGTTTGCACGAGCAGTACGTC. Its translation: CARSLFGPGQGGLHEQYV.

V usage is TRBV30 and J usage is TRBJ1-5, with 8 bases matching TRBD1. The germline CDR1 and CDR2 sequences are GTSNPN and SVGIG (reference sequence). There are 16 residues in the CDR3. Trimming at V came to 3 bases and at J to 2 bases, leaving 9 bases not matched to a gene. CDR3 region: CAWSGSAGQGNQPQHF. CDR3 nucleotide sequence: TGTGCCTGGAGCGGTTCTGCGGGACAGGGCAATCAGCCCCAGCATTTT. The whole variable domain, filled in from reference TRBV30 and TRBJ1-5, reads SQTIHQWPATLVQPVGSPLSLECTVEGTSNPNLYWYRQAAGRGLQLLFYSVGIGQISSEVPQNLSASRPQDRQFILSSKKLLLSDSGFYLCAWSGSAGQGNQPQHFGDGTRLSIL.

V is TRBV7-9 and J is TRBJ2-2; 14 bases line up with TRBD2. With V trimmed by 5 bases and J by 2 bases, 7 bases remained unmatched. Germline V gene data show CDR1 as SEHNR and CDR2 as FQNEAQ (reference sequence). The CDR3 runs to 18 residues. The chain's CDR3 is CASSPGTSGGRNTGELFF. CDR3 nucleotides: TGTGCCAGCAGCCCCGGGACTAGCGGGGGTCGAAACACCGGGGAGCTGTTTTTT.

The rearrangement joins TRBV11-1 to TRBJ2-2; a possible D gene is TRBD1 (7 bases). The CDR3 runs 19 residues. Trimming removed 0 bases at V and 4 bases at J, with 21 bases between. The germline V gene has CDR1 SGHAT and CDR2 FQDESV (reference sequence). The chain's CDR3 is CASSLALGQMREGTGELFF. The CDR3 DNA follows: TGTGCCAGCAGCTTAGCGCTGGGACAGATGCGGGAAGGCACCGGGGAGCTGTTTTTT.

This clone was recorded once. The genes are TRBV18 and TRBJ2-2, with 11 nucleotides matching TRBD2. CDR3 length: 16 amino acids. Germline V gene lookup returns CDR1 KGHSH and CDR2 LQKENI. The trim removed 3 bases at V and 5 bases at J, leaving 5 bases unmatched. Here the CDR3 reads CASSPPSGGWTGELFF. The DNA of the CDR3 is TGTGCCAGCTCACCCCCTAGCGGGGGGTGGACCGGGGAGCTGTTTTTT. The full variable domain, its missing parts supplied by reference TRBV18 and TRBJ2-2, is NAGVMQNPRHLVRRRGQEARLRCSPMKGHSHVYWYRQLPEEGLKFMVYLQKENIIDESGMPKERFSAEFPKEGPSILRIQQVVRGDSAAYFCASSPPSGGWTGELFFGEGSRLTVL.

This chain links TRBV7-8 with TRBJ1-3; D unresolved. Germline V lookup: CDR1 SGHVS, CDR2 FQNEAQ. Trimming shortened V by 2 bases and J by 0 bases, and 17 bases separated the two germline ends. The CDR3 runs to 18 residues. DNA for the CDR3: TGTGCCAGCAGCTTAAACGCAGGCGCGTCTATCTCTGGAAACACCATATATTTT. Its translation: CASSLNAGASISGNTIYF.